This T cell receptor beta chain was obtained from a study of blood T cell repertoires in COVID-19. Overall study context: From T cells, B-cell-depleted T cells, or PBMCs came the material, which was cDNA or gDNA.

Allocation to cohorts depended on clinical history reported by the participants. For recovered donors of Cohort 3, there were two negative PCRs, clearance, or symptom resolution. The CDR3 loop spans 17 amino acids. Germline V gene lookup returns CDR1 MNHEY and CDR2 SVGEGT. Between the trimmed V and J ends, which lost 7 bases and 5 bases, there was a span of 24 bases. In the study's own analysis: It was from reference gene primer amplification that nucleated cell counts were estimated. Sequencing used immunoSEQ multiplex PCR; TCRdb keeps in-frame clones, though not all of them. V, J and clone size reflect that table, while D and trimming were determined from the DNA. The sample carries approximately 360,000 clones, around 86% recorded once.

The TCR sequence derives from a woman in her fifties or sixties who had recovered from COVID-19. This chain joins TRBV6-2 or TRBV6-3 and TRBJ1-5; D is unresolved. Input material: PBMCs or T cells enriched from blood (not recorded which). CDR3 sequence (DNA): TGTGCCAGCACCCCATTTCGCCCCGGGATATATGATCAGCCCCAGCATTTT. Protein product: CASTPFRPGIYDQPQHF.